This record covers a single TCR beta chain. Antigen: not known. A much more abundant neighbour one base away suggests this may be a read error. A primer in the constant region served to generate TCR beta cDNA from 500 to 600 ng of total RNA. Three nested multiplex PCR rounds, a slightly modified ARM-PCR method, built the TCR beta libraries. Each of the first two PCR rounds ran approximately 11 cycles with TRBV1-TRBV30 forward and C-beta reverse primers. MiXCR, run by TCRdb on the multiplex PCR reads, gives a single entry per CDR3 protein. This sample has about 310,000 distinct CDR3 sequences, with 58% found just once. Germline DNA was also extracted, with blood RNA taken from unsorted whole blood. CDR3 length: 16 amino acids. This sample was taken from a study of tumor-infiltrating lymphocytes in primary liver carcinoma. Study-wide results and limits: Tumor-adjacent and tumor-blood pairs shared a smaller degree of overlap than tumor region pairs. Blood had a significantly lower top-250-clone fraction than tumors did (p = 0.039).

Material: peripheral blood. The chain uses TRBV6-7 and TRBJ2-1, with 9 bases that match TRBD2. TRBV6-7 belongs to the ORF category, with a function that is uncertain. This receptor was taken from a woman between 25 and 40 years old with primary liver carcinoma and hepatitis B virus infection. The CDR3 coding sequence is TGTGTCAGCAGTTACTCCGCGGGAGGGTCATACAATGAGCAGTTCTTC. Its translation is CVSSYSAGGSYNEQFF.